A few counts support the clone carrying this T cell receptor beta chain. The antigen is not known. This entry comes from a study of T cells after yellow fever vaccination. Generation of TCR cDNA used 5'RACE template switching (which added a universal primer site and UMIs). TCRdb reprocessed the 5' RACE reads with MiXCR, giving one entry per CDR3 protein. Among some 340,000 distinct CDR3 sequences, roughly 4.3% were seen once, and the ten largest hold around 23%. The study, taken as a whole, reports: There was a small share of clonotypes that showed up in both the CD4 and CD8 compartments. There was a possibility that FACS-sorted repertoires contained abundant clonotypes contaminating from the bulk population. Post-booster reappearance was seen for most primary-vaccination clones (around 97% CD4, 75% to 90% CD8).

V lost 3 bases to trimming and J lost 5 bases; unmatched junction nucleotides: 3. Looked up from germline, CDR1 is SGHRS and CDR2 is YFSETQ. CDR3 size: 13 residues. Source: PBMCs, taken 5 days after the yellow fever booster vaccination. This TCR was sampled from a man younger than 35 who received the YFV17D yellow fever vaccine. V and J are TRBV5-1 and TRBJ2-5, with 8 bases fitting TRBD1. In DNA form, the CDR3 reads TGCGCCAGCAGCTCAGGGGGCTGGGAGACCCAGTACTTC. Amino acid sequence: CASSSGGWETQYF.